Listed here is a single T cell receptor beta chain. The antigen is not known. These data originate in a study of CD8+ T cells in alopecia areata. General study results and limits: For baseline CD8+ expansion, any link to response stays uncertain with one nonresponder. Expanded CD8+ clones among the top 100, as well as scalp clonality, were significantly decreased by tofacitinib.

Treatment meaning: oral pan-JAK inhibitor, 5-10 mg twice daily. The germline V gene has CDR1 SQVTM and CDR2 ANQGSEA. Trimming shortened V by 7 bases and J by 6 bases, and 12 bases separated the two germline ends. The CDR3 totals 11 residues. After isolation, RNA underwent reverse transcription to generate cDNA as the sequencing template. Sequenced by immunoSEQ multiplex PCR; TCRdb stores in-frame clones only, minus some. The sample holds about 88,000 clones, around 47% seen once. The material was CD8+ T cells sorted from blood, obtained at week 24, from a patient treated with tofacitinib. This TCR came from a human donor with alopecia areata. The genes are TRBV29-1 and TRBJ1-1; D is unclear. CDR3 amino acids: CSGATDAEAFF. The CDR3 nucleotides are TGCAGCGGCGCTACAGATGCTGAAGCTTTCTTT.